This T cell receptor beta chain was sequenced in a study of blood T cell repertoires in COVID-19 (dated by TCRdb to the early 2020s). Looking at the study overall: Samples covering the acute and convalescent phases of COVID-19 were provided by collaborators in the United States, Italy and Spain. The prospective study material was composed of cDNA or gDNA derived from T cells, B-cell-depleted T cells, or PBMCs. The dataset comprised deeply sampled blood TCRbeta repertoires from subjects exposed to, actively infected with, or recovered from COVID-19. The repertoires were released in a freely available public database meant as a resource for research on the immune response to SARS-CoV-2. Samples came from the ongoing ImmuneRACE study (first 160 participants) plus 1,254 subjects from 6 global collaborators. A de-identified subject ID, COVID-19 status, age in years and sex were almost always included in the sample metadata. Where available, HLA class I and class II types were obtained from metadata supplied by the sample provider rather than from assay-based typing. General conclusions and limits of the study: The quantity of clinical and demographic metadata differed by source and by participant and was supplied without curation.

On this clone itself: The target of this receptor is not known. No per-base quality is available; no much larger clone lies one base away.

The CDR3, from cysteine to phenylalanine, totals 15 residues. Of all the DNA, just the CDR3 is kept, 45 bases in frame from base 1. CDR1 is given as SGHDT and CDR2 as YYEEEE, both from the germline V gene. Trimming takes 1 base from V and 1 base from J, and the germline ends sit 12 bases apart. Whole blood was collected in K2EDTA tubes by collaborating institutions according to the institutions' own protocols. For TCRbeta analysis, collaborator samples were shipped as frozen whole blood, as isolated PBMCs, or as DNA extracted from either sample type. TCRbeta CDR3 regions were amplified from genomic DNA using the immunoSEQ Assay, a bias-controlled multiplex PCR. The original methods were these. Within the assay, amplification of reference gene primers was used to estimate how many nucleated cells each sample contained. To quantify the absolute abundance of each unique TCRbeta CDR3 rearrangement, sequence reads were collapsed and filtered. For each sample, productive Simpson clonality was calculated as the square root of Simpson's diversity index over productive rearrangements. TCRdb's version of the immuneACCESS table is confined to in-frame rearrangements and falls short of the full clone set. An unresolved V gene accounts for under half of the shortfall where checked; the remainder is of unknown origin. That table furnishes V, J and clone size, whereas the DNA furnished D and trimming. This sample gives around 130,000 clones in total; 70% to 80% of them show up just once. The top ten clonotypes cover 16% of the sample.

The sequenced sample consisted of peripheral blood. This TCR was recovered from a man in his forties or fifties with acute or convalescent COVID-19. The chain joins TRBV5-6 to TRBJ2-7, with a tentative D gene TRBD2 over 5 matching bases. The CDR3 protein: CASSLFLAGSYEQYF. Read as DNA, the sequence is TGTGCCAGCAGCTTGTTTCTGGCGGGTTCCTACGAGCAGTACTTC.